These 29 T cell receptor beta chains originate from one sample sequenced in a study of blood T cell repertoires in COVID-19. Method: immunoSEQ multiplex PCR; TCRdb's copy keeps in-frame clones and lacks some. Of over 250,000 clones in the sample, approximately 85% were seen once. The sample comprised peripheral blood. Every receptor here comes from a woman in her 70s with acute or convalescent COVID-19.

V gene TRBV27 combines with J gene TRBJ2-3; 7 positions agree with TRBD1. The V and J ends lost 3 bases and 2 bases, in that order; junction bases with no gene match: 11. CDR1 is MNHEY and CDR2 is SMNVEV in the germline V gene (reference sequence). There are 17 residues in the CDR3. The CDR3 coding sequence is TGTGCCAGCAGTTTCTCCGGGACAGACGATCACACAGATACGCAGTATTTT. This translates into CASSFSGTDDHTDTQYF.

This sequence joins TRBV29-1 and TRBJ1-2, with a possible D match to TRBD1 (5 bases). The CDR3 has 17 amino acids. Trimming cost V 4 bases and J 6 bases, with 27 bases left between them. The germline gives CDR1 SQVTM, CDR2 ANQGSEA. CDR3 protein: CSVVIEGRTAIPNGYTF. The CDR3 nucleotides read TGCAGCGTTGTGATCGAGGGGAGGACCGCCATACCTAATGGCTACACCTTC. The complete variable domain, with remaining parts taken from reference TRBV29-1 and TRBJ1-2, reads SAVISQKPSRDICQRGTSLTIQCQVDSQVTMMFWYRQQPGQSLTLIATANQGSEATYESGFVIDKFPISRPNLTFSTLTVSNMSPEDSSIYLCSVVIEGRTAIPNGYTFGSGTRLTVV.

The J gene is TRBJ2-1, the V gene TRBV4-1; possible D gene TRBD2, 6 bases. V lost 3 bases and J 8 bases, leaving 14 bases between the germline ends. The CDR3 length is 14 residues. CDR1 and CDR2 from the germline V gene are MGHRA and YSYEKL. The DNA of the CDR3 is TGCGCCAGCAGCCACCCTGGCGGGATCGATGAGCAGTTCTTC. This codes for CASSHPGGIDEQFF.

The chain is built from TRBV1 and TRBJ2-7; TRBD2 is the table's D call and was not checked against the DNA. TRBV1 corresponds to a pseudogene. The CDR3 has 13 residues. CDR3 amino acids: CTSSQDQWSEQYF. For the CDR3, the DNA is TGCACCAGCAGCCAAGATCAATGGAGCGAGCAGTACTTC.

This sequence joins TRBV18 and TRBJ1-1; D might be TRBD1 (6 bases). V was pared by 3 bases and J by 5 bases, with 16 bases between. The V gene's germline CDR1 is KGHSH and CDR2 LQKENI. The CDR3 contains 15 residues. CDR3 nucleotide sequence: TGTGCCAGCTCACCTACCTTAGGACAGCGGACTGAAGCTTTCTTT. Protein sequence: CASSPTLGQRTEAFF.

The V gene is TRBV30, the J gene TRBJ2-7, with D maybe TRBD2 (6 bases). CDR3 length: 15 amino acids. Trimming took off 3 bases at V and 2 bases at J, with 17 bases between the two ends. Germline assignment: CDR1 GTSNPN and CDR2 SVGIG (reference sequence). The CDR3 DNA sequence: TGTGCCTGGAGGGAGGAGAGGAGGGTAGCCTACGAGCAGTACTTC. It codes for CAWREERRVAYEQYF.

This clone was recorded once. The chain combines TRBV7-8 with TRBJ1-5, with no clear D. CDR1 is SGHVS, CDR2 FQNEAQ, per germline. V lost 1 base, J lost 7 bases, and 11 bases lay in between. This CDR3 region has 14 residues. The DNA for the CDR3 is TGTGCCAGCAGCTTAGATACGGGGAGCCAGCCCCAGCATTTT. Residues: CASSLDTGSQPQHF. Full variable domain (rest looked up from reference TRBV7-8 and TRBJ1-5): GAGVSQSPRYKVAKRGQDVALRCDPISGHVSLFWYQQALGQGPEFLTYFQNEAQLDKSGLPSDRFFAERPEGSVSTLKIQRTQQEDSAVYLCASSLDTGSQPQHFGDGTRLSIL.

This clone was seen many times. The V gene is TRBV11-3, the J gene TRBJ2-7; 9 bases map to TRBD1. There are 13 residues in the CDR3. Unmatched junction bases numbered 3, after V lost 4 bases and J lost 5 bases. Germline assignment: CDR1 SGHNT and CDR2 YENEEA. The CDR3: CASSSTGGDEQYF. The CDR3 nucleotides are TGTGCCAGCAGCTCAACAGGGGGCGACGAGCAGTACTTC.

This chain connects TRBV6-6 to TRBJ1-6, with 10 bases matching TRBD1. Germline assignment: CDR1 MNHNY and CDR2 SVGAGI (reference sequence). V lost 5 bases, J lost 0 bases, and 4 bases stayed unmatched. CDR3 length: 17 amino acids. The CDR3 DNA reads TGTGCCAGCAGTCAGGGACAGGGGAGCTCCTATAATTCACCCCTCCACTTT. Protein product: CASSQGQGSSYNSPLHF.

J is TRBJ1-4 and V is TRBV25-1; D is possibly TRBD1 (6 bases). Germline V gene sequence: CDR1 MGHDK, CDR2 SYGVNS. The CDR3 runs 15 residues. Trimming left V 8 bases short and J 5 bases short, with 18 bases between. In DNA form, the CDR3 reads TGTGCCAGCGGGATATCTGGACAGTACAATGAAAAACTGTTTTTT. Residues: CASGISGQYNEKLFF. Full variable domain (missing parts from reference TRBV25-1 and TRBJ1-4): EADIYQTPRYLVIGTGKKITLECSQTMGHDKMYWYQQDPGMELHLIHYSYGVNSTEKGDLSSESTVSRIRTEHFPLTLESARPSHTSQYLCASGISGQYNEKLFFGSGTQLSVL.

This clone was counted a few times. The V and J genes are TRBV5-1 and TRBJ1-6; D perhaps matches TRBD1 (6 bases). Germline-derived CDR1 and CDR2 are SGHRS and YFSETQ. There are 15 residues in the CDR3. With 8 bases removed from V and 5 bases from J, the gap between germline ends came to 17 bases. Here the CDR3 reads CASKQGNRDNSPLHF. For the CDR3, the DNA is TGCGCCAGTAAACAGGGTAATCGGGATAATTCACCCCTCCACTTT.

The rearrangement joins TRBV14 to TRBJ2-2; D remains ambiguous. V shed 4 bases and J shed 0 bases, with 9 bases lying between them. This CDR3 spans 15 amino acids. The germline gives CDR1 SGHDN, CDR2 FVKESK. In DNA, the CDR3 is TGTGCCAGCAGCCTTGACATCGCGAACACCGGGGAGCTGTTTTTT. It codes for CASSLDIANTGELFF.

V is TRBV7-2 and J is TRBJ1-4, with D possibly TRBD1 on 6 matching bases. The CDR3 has 13 residues. V shed 6 bases and J shed 5 bases, with 10 bases lying between them. Germline values: CDR1 SGHTA, CDR2 FQGNSA. As DNA, the CDR3 is TGTGCCAGCAGGACAGGTCCCAATGAAAAACTGTTTTTT. Protein: CASRTGPNEKLFF.

The chain joins TRBV5-1 to TRBJ2-2; 7 bases agree with TRBD2. CDR1 and CDR2 from the germline V gene are SGHRS and YFSETQ. Unmatched junction bases numbered 11, after V lost 4 bases and J lost 2 bases. The CDR3 runs to 17 residues. The DNA for the CDR3 is TGCGCCAGCAGCCATAATCCCGGGACTACCAACACCGGGGAGCTGTTTTTT. Residues: CASSHNPGTTNTGELFF. Full variable domain (missing parts from reference TRBV5-1 and TRBJ2-2): KAGVTQTPRYLIKTRGQQVTLSCSPISGHRSVSWYQQTPGQGLQFLFEYFSETQRNKGNFPGRFSGRQFSNSRSEMNVSTLELGDSALYLCASSHNPGTTNTGELFFGEGSRLTVL.

The rearrangement links TRBV4-1 to TRBJ1-2; TRBD1 matches 7 bases. This CDR3 has 15 amino acids. V was pared by 1 base and J by 4 bases, with 6 bases of the junction left unmatched. Germline V gene lookup returns CDR1 MGHRA and CDR2 YSYEKL. The CDR3 DNA reads as TGCGCCAGCAGCCAAGGAGGGGGCAGAGCCTATGGCTACACCTTC. Protein sequence: CASSQGGGRAYGYTF.

The sample holds one count of this clone. V is TRBV19 and J is TRBJ1-4, with 10 bases identical to TRBD1. Per germline, CDR1 LNHDA and CDR2 SQIVND (reference sequence). After removal of 6 bases from V and 5 bases from J, the junction contained 3 bases not matched to a gene. The CDR3 is 14 amino acids. CDR3 sequence reads: CASRPDRGNEKLFF. As DNA, the CDR3 is TGTGCCAGTAGGCCGGACAGGGGGAATGAAAAACTGTTTTTT.

The gene calls are TRBV27 and TRBJ2-7, with 8 bases matching TRBD2. From germline, CDR1 is MNHEY and CDR2 SMNVEV (reference sequence). This CDR3 contains 14 residues. Trimming cost V 4 bases and J 5 bases; bases outside gene matches: 7. CDR3 sequence: CASSSRGSGDEQYF. The CDR3 DNA is TGTGCCAGCAGTTCCCGCGGTAGCGGGGACGAGCAGTACTTC.

The chain has TRBV27 and TRBJ2-3; TRBD1 might be the D (6 bases). Germline V CDR1 and CDR2: MNHEY, SMNVEV (reference sequence). V gave up 7 bases and J gave up 5 bases, with 22 bases separating them. The CDR3 runs to 16 residues. The CDR3 here is CASKRGFGTIVDTQYF. The DNA of the CDR3 is TGTGCCAGCAAGAGGGGTTTCGGGACAATTGTAGATACGCAGTATTTT.

The chain links TRBV5-1 to TRBJ1-2; TRBD1 matches at 7 bases. The germline V gene encodes CDR1 SGHRS and CDR2 YFSETQ. The J segment lost 2 bases and the V segment lost 1 base, leaving 2 bases of the junction unmatched. The CDR3 spans 14 residues. In DNA, the CDR3 is TGCGCCAGCAGCTTGCGGGACAGCAACTATGGCTACACCTTC. Amino acid sequence: CASSLRDSNYGYTF. The full variable domain, completed using reference TRBV5-1 and TRBJ1-2, is KAGVTQTPRYLIKTRGQQVTLSCSPISGHRSVSWYQQTPGQGLQFLFEYFSETQRNKGNFPGRFSGRQFSNSRSEMNVSTLELGDSALYLCASSLRDSNYGYTFGSGTRLTVV.

The chain links TRBV2 to TRBJ2-5; TRBD1 aligns across 7 bases. This CDR3 contains 12 residues. The V gene end was trimmed by 9 bases and the J gene end by 2 bases; junction bases not matched to a gene: 3. Germline V CDR1 and CDR2: SNHLY, FYNNEI. CDR3 residues: CARGGSQETQYF. The CDR3 DNA sequence: TGTGCCAGAGGGGGCTCTCAAGAGACCCAGTACTTC.

V is TRBV5-1 and J is TRBJ2-5; 12 bases match TRBD2. The junction had 6 bases not matched to a gene; V was cut back by 4 bases and J by 5 bases. Germline CDR1 is SGHRS and CDR2 is YFSETQ. There are 15 residues in the CDR3. The CDR3 sequence: CASSPLAGGGETQYF. The CDR3 DNA reads as TGCGCCAGCAGCCCACTAGCGGGGGGAGGCGAGACCCAGTACTTC. Based on the CDR3 plus reference TRBV5-1 and TRBJ2-5, the full variable domain is KAGVTQTPRYLIKTRGQQVTLSCSPISGHRSVSWYQQTPGQGLQFLFEYFSETQRNKGNFPGRFSGRQFSNSRSEMNVSTLELGDSALYLCASSPLAGGGETQYFGPGTRLLVL.

This chain's CDR3 is CASSRGTVSTDTQYF. CDR3 DNA: TGTGCCAGCAGCCGGGGGACGGTCAGCACAGATACGCAGTATTTT. The V and J genes are TRBV2 and TRBJ2-3; D possibly corresponds to TRBD2 (6 bases). The CDR3 contains 15 residues. Trimming left V 6 bases short and J 0 bases short, with 13 bases between. Germline V gene data show CDR1 as SNHLY and CDR2 as FYNNEI.

V and J are TRBV7-9 and TRBJ1-4; D ambiguous. The CDR3 runs 15 residues. V lost 4 bases to trimming and J lost 7 bases, with 16 bases between them. Germline CDR1 reads SEHNR; CDR2 reads FQNEAQ (reference sequence). CDR3 region: CASSSEGAPGEKLFF. Written as DNA, the CDR3 is TGTGCCAGCAGCTCGGAGGGTGCCCCTGGTGAAAAACTGTTTTTT.

The J gene is TRBJ1-5, the V gene TRBV5-1; D is perhaps TRBD1 (6 bases). V lost 4 bases and J 1 base, leaving 12 bases between the germline ends. The CDR3 is 15 amino acids. Germline CDR1 and CDR2: SGHRS and YFSETQ. Here the CDR3 reads CASSVNGQSNQPQHF. CDR3 in DNA: TGCGCCAGCAGCGTAAATGGACAGAGCAATCAGCCCCAGCATTTT.

The chain recombines TRBV18 with TRBJ1-6, with 7 bases fitting TRBD1. Trimming removed 3 bases from V and 5 bases from J; junction bases left unmatched: 7. Germline assignment: CDR1 KGHSH and CDR2 LQKENI. The CDR3 has 16 residues. The CDR3 is CASSPLIGTDNSPLHF. CDR3 coding DNA: TGTGCCAGCTCACCTCTGATCGGGACAGATAATTCACCCCTCCACTTT.

The chain joins TRBV5-5 to TRBJ1-1; D unresolved. The CDR3 is 15 residues long. Germline V gives CDR1 SGHKS, CDR2 YYEKEE (reference sequence). V was clipped by 0 bases and J by 1 base, with 10 bases between them. CDR3 bases: TGTGCCAGCAGCTTGGTTGTCCATCCGAACACTGAAGCTTTCTTT. This encodes CASSLVVHPNTEAFF.

The rearrangement uses TRBV2 and TRBJ1-1, with TRBD1 as a possible D gene (5 bases). Trimming removed 0 bases at V and 8 bases at J, with 10 bases between. This CDR3 is built from 13 residues. The germline V gene has CDR1 SNHLY and CDR2 FYNNEI. CDR3 in amino acids: CASSEAHRTEAFF. Written as DNA, the CDR3 is TGTGCCAGCAGTGAAGCGCACCGGACAGAAGCTTTCTTT.

The genes are TRBV7-2 and TRBJ2-7; TRBD1 is a possible D gene (5 bases). V lost 5 bases and J 6 bases, leaving 17 bases between the germline ends. The CDR3 is made up of 14 amino acids. Germline CDR1 SGHTA, CDR2 FQGNSA. Here the CDR3 DNA reads TGTGCCAGCAGCCACGGGCCAGGGTTGGTCGAGCAGTACTTC. This sequence encodes CASSHGPGLVEQYF.

The CDR3 region is CASSLRSSPGNTIYF. In DNA, the CDR3 is TGTGCCAGCAGCTTAAGGAGTTCGCCTGGAAACACCATATATTTT. The rearrangement links TRBV7-2 to TRBJ1-3, with D hard to call. The CDR3 covers 15 residues. Trimming removed 2 bases from V and 2 bases from J, with 10 bases in between. Germline loops: CDR1 SGHTA, CDR2 FQGNSA.